These T cell receptor beta chains were read from a single sample in a study of prognosis after radiotherapy for stage I lung cancer. MiXCR, applied by TCRdb to the multiplex PCR reads, yields one record per CDR3 protein. The sample records about 59,000 distinct CDR3 sequences, roughly 29% being singletons. Sample: PBMCs, taken before or after stereotactic body radiation therapy (not recorded which). Every receptor here comes from a donor over 45 with non-small cell lung cancer. Both conserved end residues are part of each CDR3. D genes are given only for firm matches. The size entry is marked missing in some rows and otherwise reads once, few, many or a size class.

d_call	j_call	v_call	clone_size	cdr3_nt	cdr3_aa
TRBD2	TRBJ2-7	TRBV5-1	many	TGCGCCAGCAGCTTGGCCGGGGGGGGATCCTACGAGCAGTACTTC	CASSLAGGGSYEQYF
NA	TRBJ1-2	TRBV19	many	TGTGCCAGTAGCCCCCCCCGAGGGGCGGCTCGAGGCTACACCTTC	CASSPPRGAARGYTF
NA	TRBJ1-2	TRBV7-2	many	TGTGCCAGCAGTCCCCCCATTGTACCCTATGGCTACACCTTC	CASSPPIVPYGYTF
NA	TRBJ2-1	TRBV7-2	many	TGTGCCAGCAGCTTGGGGCAACTACGTGAGCAGTTCTTC	CASSLGQLREQFF
NA	TRBJ1-5	TRBV20-1	NA	TGCAGTGCTAGATACGTGGACGGGTCCAATCAGCCCCAGCATTTT	CSARYVDGSNQPQHF
NA	TRBJ2-5	TRBV19	many	TGTGCCAGTAGTATGGGGCAGGCAGGCGAGACCCAGTACTTC	CASSMGQAGETQYF
NA	TRBJ1-1	TRBV6-5	many	TGTGCCAGCAGTTACTCGGTAGCGGCTGAAGCTTTCTTT	CASSYSVAAEAFF
NA	TRBJ2-1	TRBV6-2/TRBV6-3	many	TGTGCCAGCAGTTACTCGAAAGGGGCGAGGAATGAGCAGTTCTTC	CASSYSKGARNEQFF
NA	TRBJ2-1	TRBV6-1	many	TGTGCCAGCACCGCGACGGGTTCCAATGAGCAGTTCTTC	CASTATGSNEQFF
NA	TRBJ1-2	TRBV7-3	NA	TGTGCCAGCAGACTAATAGAGTCAAGCTATGGCTACACATTC	CASRLIESSYGYTF
NA	TRBJ2-5	TRBV20-1	many	TGCAGTGCTAGATTCAGGGAGACCCAGTACTTC	CSARFRETQYF
NA	TRBJ1-1	TRBV5-1	many	TGCGCCAGCAGCTTGGAGGGCATGAACACTGAAGCTTTCTTT	CASSLEGMNTEAFF
NA	TRBJ2-3	TRBV12-3/TRBV12-4	many	TGTGCCAGCAGTTTGGGGGAAGGCACAGATACGCAGTATTTT	CASSLGEGTDTQYF
TRBD2	TRBJ2-7	TRBV5-4	NA	TGTGCCAGCAGCTTGGCTACTAGCGGGGGGATCTACGGGCAGCACTTC	CASSLATSGGIYGQHF
TRBD1	TRBJ1-5	TRBV4-2	NA	TGTGCCAGCAGCCAGGGACAGAATCAGCACCAGCATTTT	CASSQGQNQHQHF
TRBD2	TRBJ2-7	TRBV20-1	many	TGCAGTGCTAGAGCCGGGGGGGACTACGAGCAGTACTTC	CSARAGGDYEQYF
NA	TRBJ1-4	TRBV3-1	many	TGTGCCAGCAGCCCAGGGTCTAATGAAAAACTGTTTTTT	CASSPGSNEKLFF
NA	TRBJ2-3	TRBV10-3	many	TGTGCCATCAGTGTCGGCTCCAAGGATACGCAGTATTTT	CAISVGSKDTQYF
NA	TRBJ1-2	TRBV28	many	TGTGCCAGCAGTTCAAATACAGGGATCTATGGCTACACCTTC	CASSSNTGIYGYTF
TRBD1	TRBJ1-5	TRBV30	many	TGTGCCTGGAGTACTACAGGGGGAAATCAGCCCCAGCATTTT	CAWSTTGGNQPQHF
NA	TRBJ1-1	TRBV7-9	NA	TGTGCCAGCAGCTCTAGGGGGGGTAGAACTGAAGCTTTCTTT	CASSSRGGRTEAFF
NA	TRBJ1-1	TRBV18	few	TGTGCCAGCTCACCACCCCCCGGGGTGATGGGTTTAGCTTTCTTT	CASSPPPGVMGLAFF
NA	TRBJ1-1	TRBV4-3	many	TGCGCCAGCAGTGGGACATCGTACACTGAAGCTTTCTTT	CASSGTSYTEAFF
TRBD2	TRBJ2-3	TRBV6-1	many	TGTGCCAGCAGTGGGGGGGGAGGGGTCGGGGCAGATACGCAGTATTTT	CASSGGGGVGADTQYF
NA	TRBJ2-3	TRBV18	many	TGTGCCAGCTCACCGTTGTTCACAGATACGCAGTATTTT	CASSPLFTDTQYF
NA	TRBJ2-6	TRBV11-2	many	TGTGCCACCAAACAGGACTCTGGGGCCAACGTCCTGACTTTC	CATKQDSGANVLTF
NA	TRBJ1-3	TRBV20-1	NA	TGCAGTGCTAAGACAGGTTGGCCTGGAAACACCATATATTTT	CSAKTGWPGNTIYF
TRBD1	TRBJ1-1	TRBV5-1	many	TGCGCCAGCAGCTATTGGGGGACAGGGACAGGGAACACTGAAGCTTTCTTT	CASSYWGTGTGNTEAFF
TRBD2	TRBJ2-1	TRBV12-3/TRBV12-4	many	TGTGCCAGCAGCTTACTAGCGGGGTACAATGAGCAGTTCTTC	CASSLLAGYNEQFF
NA	TRBJ2-1	TRBV24-1	many	TGTGCCACCAGTGATTCTACAGGGTCCTCCTACAATGAGCAGTTCTTC	CATSDSTGSSYNEQFF
NA	TRBJ2-3	TRBV11-2	many	TGTGCCAGCAGCTCCCAGGGGGACTCGACGCAGTATTTT	CASSSQGDSTQYF
TRBD1	TRBJ1-2	TRBV7-2	NA	TGCGACAGCAGCCCCCGACAGGGGGCGGACTATGGCTACACCTTC	CDSSPRQGADYGYTF
TRBD1	TRBJ1-6	TRBV2	once	TGTGCCAGCACCGGGACAGGGAACTCACCCCTCCACTTT	CASTGTGNSPLHF
TRBD1	TRBJ1-5	TRBV28	once	TGTGCCAGTCGACAGGGGTGGGGGCATTCCCAGCATTTT	CASRQGWGHSQHF
TRBD2	TRBJ2-3	TRBV5-1	many	TGCGCCAGCAGTCTGACTAGCGGGGGTACTAGCACAGATACGCAGTATTTT	CASSLTSGGTSTDTQYF
TRBD2	TRBJ2-1	TRBV4-2	many	TGTGCCAGCAGCCAAGGAGGGCGGGGGGCCTACAATGAGCAGTTCTTC	CASSQGGRGAYNEQFF
NA	TRBJ2-6	TRBV29-1	many	TGCAGCGTTGCCCGTACTGGGGCCAACGTCCTGACTTTC	CSVARTGANVLTF
NA	TRBJ2-7	TRBV6-1	many	TGTGCCAGCAGAAATGGGGGGGCCTCATCATTCGAGTCCTACGAGCAGTACTTC	CASRNGGASSFESYEQYF
TRBD1	TRBJ1-5	TRBV30	many	TGTGCCTGGAGCGACAGGGGAGGCCAGCCCCAGCATTTT	CAWSDRGGQPQHF
NA	TRBJ2-1	TRBV9	many	TGTGCCAGCAGCGTAGTGGGCAGCTCAAGCGAGCAGTTCTTC	CASSVVGSSSEQFF
NA	TRBJ1-4	TRBV6-1	many	TGTGCCAGCAGATTGGACCCCTTGGATTATGAAAAACTGTTTTTT	CASRLDPLDYEKLFF
TRBD1	TRBJ1-1	TRBV6-1	many	TGTGCCAGCACCAGGGGGTGGGGCACTGAAGCTTTCTTT	CASTRGWGTEAFF
NA	TRBJ1-3	TRBV30	many	TGTGCCTGGAGTAAAGCTGGAAACACCATATATTTT	CAWSKAGNTIYF
NA	TRBJ2-1	TRBV6-2/TRBV6-3	NA	TGTGCCAGCAGTACGGCGGGGACATTGAACAATGAGCAGTTCTTC	CASSTAGTLNNEQFF
TRBD1	TRBJ1-5	TRBV19	many	TGTGCCACCTCACCAGGGGGGACTAGCAATCAGCCCCAGCATTTT	CATSPGGTSNQPQHF
NA	TRBJ1-4	TRBV10-3	NA	TGTGCCATCAGATCGACAGCAACTAATGAAAAACTGTTTTTT	CAIRSTATNEKLFF